A single sample gave rise to the 28 T cell receptor beta chains below, sequenced in a study of blood T cell repertoires in COVID-19. Clones were sequenced by immunoSEQ multiplex PCR, and TCRdb holds only the in-frame ones, with some missing. This table holds under 300,000 clones, about 91% found once. The sample taken for sequencing was PBMCs or T cells enriched from blood (not recorded which). These receptors were taken from a woman between 35 and 50 years old with acute COVID-19.

V usage is TRBV6-5 and J usage is TRBJ2-1; D might be TRBD1 (6 bases). With 9 bases removed from V and 8 bases from J, the gap between germline ends came to 11 bases. Germline V lookup: CDR1 MNHEY, CDR2 SVGAGI. The CDR3 is 11 amino acids. CDR3 sequence reads: CASHRDHEQFF. For the CDR3, the DNA is TGTGCCAGTCACAGGGACCATGAGCAGTTCTTC.

This rearrangement joins TRBV9 to TRBJ1-6, with 11 positions matching TRBD1. Germline-derived CDR1 and CDR2 are SGDLS and YYNGEE. The V and J ends lost 7 bases and 0 bases, in that order; junction bases with no gene match: 6. CDR3 length: 17 residues. The DNA for the CDR3 is TGTGCCAGCGGCAGGACAGGGGGCGGCTCCTATAATTCACCCCTCCACTTT. This codes for CASGRTGGGSYNSPLHF.

This clone occurred a few times. This rearrangement joins TRBV3-1 (or the pseudogene TRBV3-2) to TRBJ1-6; D is unclear. The CDR3 runs 13 residues. With 10 bases removed from V and 4 bases from J, the gap between germline ends came to 11 bases. Germline CDR1 and CDR2: LGHDT and YNNKEL (reference sequence). CDR3 region: CATAAGYNSPLHF. CDR3 DNA sequence: TGTGCCACGGCCGCGGGATATAATTCACCCCTCCACTTT.

J is TRBJ2-2 and V is TRBV11-2; 11 nucleotides line up with TRBD2. Trimming took 5 bases from V and 4 from J; bases not matched to a gene: 6. The CDR3 totals 16 residues. Germline lookup yields CDR1 SGHAT and CDR2 FQNNGV. CDR3 residues: CASSLGTSGTTGELFF. The CDR3 coding sequence is TGTGCCAGCAGCCTCGGGACTAGCGGTACCACCGGGGAGCTGTTTTTT. Using reference TRBV11-2 and TRBJ2-2 for the parts outside the CDR3, the full variable domain is EAGVAQSPRYKIIEKRQSVAFWCNPISGHATLYWYQQILGQGPKLLIQFQNNGVVDDSQLPKDRFSAERLKGVDSTLKIQPAKLEDSAVYLCASSLGTSGTTGELFFGEGSRLTVL.

The gene calls are TRBV14 and TRBJ1-2, with D unclear. Per the germline V gene, CDR1 is SGHDN and CDR2 is FVKESK. V lost 2 bases and J lost 2, with 6 bases in between. This CDR3 spans 13 amino acids. CDR3 bases: TGTGCCAGCAGCCAACACGGGAACTATGGCTACACCTTC. It translates to CASSQHGNYGYTF.

The rearrangement uses TRBV28 and TRBJ2-7; the D gene is possibly TRBD1 (6 bases). The V gene lost 4 bases and the J gene lost 7 bases, with 20 bases spanning the gap. The CDR3 covers 15 residues. Germline values: CDR1 MDHEN, CDR2 SYDVKM. CDR3 residues: CASSSGTPNPGEQYV. The CDR3 bases are TGTGCCAGCAGTTCCGGGACACCAAACCCCGGGGAGCAGTACGTC.

CDR3 nucleotides: TGTGCCAGCAGCAAACGACAGGGGACTATGAACACTGAAGCTTTCTTT. Translating gives CASSKRQGTMNTEAFF. V usage is TRBV13 and J usage is TRBJ1-1; the match to TRBD1 covers 8 bases. Losses at the gene ends were 5 bases for V and 0 bases for J; bases not matched to a gene: 8. Looked up from germline, CDR1 is PRHDT and CDR2 is FYEKMQ (reference sequence). This CDR3 spans 16 amino acids.

The rearrangement uses TRBV15 and TRBJ2-5, with D tentatively TRBD1 (6 bases). The germline V gene has CDR1 LNHNV and CDR2 YYDKDF (reference sequence). CDR3 length: 14 amino acids. The V end was cut by 11 bases, the J end by 4 bases, with 20 bases between. CDR3 coding DNA: TGTGCCTCGGAACCAGGGGCAGGAGGAGAGACCCAGTACTTC. It codes for CASEPGAGGETQYF. The full variable domain, in which reference TRBV15 and TRBJ2-5 provide the parts outside the CDR3, is DAMVIQNPRYQVTQFGKPVTLSCSQTLNHNVMYWYQQKSSQAPKLLFHYYDKDFNNEADTPDNFQSRRPNTSFCFLDIRSPGLGDTAMYLCASEPGAGGETQYFGPGTRLLVL.

The rearrangement joins TRBV5-1 to TRBJ1-1, with D unresolved. Between the trimmed V and J ends, which lost 4 bases and 1 base, there was a span of 17 bases. The CDR3 runs 16 residues. From germline, CDR1 is SGHRS and CDR2 YFSETQ. The CDR3 coding sequence is TGCGCCAGCAGCCAGAGGGTATCAGGCGGGAACACTGAAGCTTTCTTT. It codes for CASSQRVSGGNTEAFF. The full variable domain, its missing parts supplied by reference TRBV5-1 and TRBJ1-1, is KAGVTQTPRYLIKTRGQQVTLSCSPISGHRSVSWYQQTPGQGLQFLFEYFSETQRNKGNFPGRFSGRQFSNSRSEMNVSTLELGDSALYLCASSQRVSGGNTEAFFGQGTRLTVV.

The chain links TRBV12-3 or TRBV12-4 to TRBJ1-1, with a possible D match to TRBD1 (5 bases). This CDR3 contains 13 residues. The ends were cut back, 6 bases at V and 1 base at J, with 9 bases in the middle. The CDR3 DNA reads TGTGCCAGCAGCATAGGACAGAACACTGAAGCTTTCTTT. Its translation is CASSIGQNTEAFF.

CDR3 nucleotides: TGTGCCTGGAGTGGAACGGGGGGGCGAGGCACTGAAGCTTTCTTT. Its protein product is CAWSGTGGRGTEAFF. The chain employs TRBV30 and TRBJ1-1; D might be TRBD1 (6 bases). The ends were cut back, 1 base at V and 4 bases at J, with 16 bases in the middle. From germline, CDR1 is GTSNPN and CDR2 SVGIG (reference sequence). The CDR3 loop spans 15 amino acids.

In regard to this clone: This sample also contains other DNA sequences that code for the same CDR3. The chain carries TRBV12-3 or TRBV12-4 and TRBJ1-5, with D possibly matching TRBD1 (5 bases). Between the trimmed V and J ends, which lost 5 bases and 7 bases, there was a span of 12 bases. The CDR3 spans 13 residues. CDR3 DNA: TGTGCCAGCAGTCTAGGCGGGGACCAGCCCCAGCATTTT. Encoded protein: CASSLGGDQPQHF.

This clone was counted a single time. The chain recombines TRBV30 with TRBJ1-2; D remains ambiguous. Trimming shortened V by 2 bases and J by 4 bases, and 8 bases separated the two germline ends. Germline V lookup: CDR1 GTSNPN, CDR2 SVGIG (reference sequence). This CDR3 spans 12 amino acids. CDR3 nucleotides: TGTGCCTGGAGTTCTATCCTCTATGGCTACACCTTC. Translated: CAWSSILYGYTF.

This clone was seen once. V usage is TRBV7-2 and J usage is TRBJ1-1; D gene uncertain. Germline CDR1 reads SGHTA; CDR2 reads FQGNSA. This CDR3 has 15 amino acids. Trimming took 4 bases from V and 5 from J, leaving 17 bases between them. CDR3: CASSSQSGLRTEAFF. CDR3 in DNA: TGTGCCAGCAGCTCCCAATCTGGGTTGAGGACTGAAGCTTTCTTT.

This CDR3 reads CASSPRDRNTGELFF. The CDR3 DNA sequence: TGTGCCAGCAGCCCTCGGGACAGGAACACCGGGGAGCTGTTTTTT. V usage is TRBV7-9 and J usage is TRBJ2-2, with 7 nucleotides matching TRBD1. Germline trimming cut 5 bases from V and 1 base from J; bases unmatched to any gene: 4. The V gene's germline CDR1 is SEHNR and CDR2 FQNEAQ (reference sequence). The CDR3 loop spans 15 amino acids.

This chain uses TRBV6-5 with TRBJ2-5, with a possible D match to TRBD1 (6 bases). The V end lost 7 bases, the J end lost 1 base, and 13 bases lay between the germline ends. The CDR3 consists of 14 residues. Germline CDR1 and CDR2: MNHEY and SVGAGI. CDR3 in amino acids: CASNPGQIQETQYF. In DNA form, the CDR3 reads TGTGCCAGCAATCCCGGACAGATCCAAGAGACCCAGTACTTC.

This chain links TRBV6-5 with TRBJ1-6; maybe TRBD1 (6 bases). V was trimmed by 6 bases and J by 9 bases, leaving 18 bases between them. Germline V gene lookup returns CDR1 MNHEY and CDR2 SVGAGI. This CDR3 is built from 15 residues. This chain's CDR3 is CASRHQTGTVSPLHF. The CDR3 DNA follows: TGTGCCAGCAGGCATCAAACAGGGACGGTTTCACCCCTCCACTTT.

In DNA form, the CDR3 reads TGTGCCAGCAGTGAACTCTTACAGGGGGAGAATTCACCCCTCCACTTT. It translates to CASSELLQGENSPLHF. The J gene is TRBJ1-6, the V gene TRBV25-1; 8 nucleotides agree with TRBD1. Losses at the gene ends were 2 bases for V and 7 bases for J; bases not matched to a gene: 7. The CDR3 totals 16 residues. The V gene's germline CDR1 is MGHDK and CDR2 SYGVNS.

CDR3 in amino acids: CATSSPTGQYNEQFF. The CDR3 DNA follows: TGTGCCACCAGCTCTCCCACAGGGCAGTACAATGAGCAGTTCTTC. The chain recombines TRBV15 with TRBJ2-1, with D possibly matching TRBD1 (6 bases). CDR1 and CDR2 (germline): LNHNV, YYDKDF (reference sequence). Trimming took 5 bases from V and 4 from J, leaving 15 bases between them. There are 15 residues in the CDR3.

V gene TRBV7-2 combines with J gene TRBJ1-5; D is unresolved. Germline V gives CDR1 SGHTA, CDR2 FQGNSA. Trimming left V 1 base short and J 3 bases short, with 13 bases between. This CDR3 has 16 amino acids. CDR3 region: CASSLDRAPLNQPQHF. The CDR3 nucleotides read TGTGCCAGCAGCTTAGACAGAGCCCCACTCAATCAGCCCCAGCATTTT.

CDR3 residues: CASSSDYDRGDGYTF. The CDR3 coding sequence is TGTGCCAGCAGCTCAGATTACGACAGGGGGGATGGCTACACCTTC. V is TRBV7-8 and J is TRBJ1-2; 9 positions match TRBD1. CDR1 is SGHVS, CDR2 FQNEAQ, per germline. V dropped 4 bases and J dropped 6; count of bases not matched to a gene: 9. This CDR3 region has 15 residues.

This chain connects TRBV18 to TRBJ1-1; 7 bases agree with TRBD1. The CDR3 totals 13 residues. With V trimmed by 5 bases and J by 4 bases, 4 bases remained unmatched. Germline CDR1 is KGHSH and CDR2 is LQKENI. The CDR3 is CASSRQGATEAFF. In DNA form, the CDR3 reads TGTGCCAGCTCAAGACAGGGTGCCACTGAAGCTTTCTTT.

The chain employs TRBV11-3 and TRBJ2-1; a weak D match, TRBD1 (5 bases). In germline, CDR1 is SGHNT, CDR2 YENEEA. The V end lost 2 bases, the J end lost 0 bases, and 8 bases lay between the germline ends. The CDR3 sequence is 15 residues long. The CDR3 here is CASSLRGSSYNEQFF. The CDR3 region has the DNA TGTGCCAGCAGCTTAAGGGGAAGCTCCTACAATGAGCAGTTCTTC.

The gene calls are TRBV7-2 and TRBJ2-3; TRBD2 aligns across 8 bases. This CDR3 spans 13 amino acids. Losses at the gene ends were 3 bases for V and 9 bases for J; bases not matched to a gene: 5. Per germline, CDR1 SGHTA and CDR2 FQGNSA. In nucleotides, the CDR3 is TGTGCCAGCAGCTTTAGACGGGAGGGCACGCAGTATTTT. Its protein product is CASSFRREGTQYF.

The rearrangement uses TRBV3-1 (or the pseudogene TRBV3-2) and TRBJ1-2, with D tentatively TRBD1 (6 bases). CDR1 is LGHDT, CDR2 YNNKEL, per germline (reference sequence). CDR3 length: 14 amino acids. Between the trimmed V and J ends, which lost 0 bases and 7 bases, there was a span of 12 bases. The CDR3 loop is CASSQDGQGSGYTF. The CDR3 nucleotides read TGTGCCAGCAGCCAAGACGGGCAGGGGAGTGGCTACACCTTC.

The rearrangement uses TRBV10-1 and TRBJ1-1; maybe TRBD1 (6 bases). Per germline, CDR1 WNHNN and CDR2 SYGVQD (reference sequence). The V gene lost 0 bases and the J gene lost 1 base, with 15 bases spanning the gap. The CDR3 consists of 17 residues. The CDR3 nucleotides read TGCGCCAGCAGTGAGTCGACAGGAGGAAAAAAGAACACTGAAGCTTTCTTT. This encodes CASSESTGGKKNTEAFF.

A few counts support this clone. The chain employs TRBV18 and TRBJ2-7; TRBD2 is a possible D gene (5 bases). Germline V gene lookup returns CDR1 KGHSH and CDR2 LQKENI. V lost 3 bases and J lost 2, with 23 bases in between. CDR3 length equals 18 residues. Written as DNA, the CDR3 is TGTGCCAGCTCACCTGGGGAGCAGTGGGCCTTCGGAGCCTACGAGCAGTACTTC. Protein: CASSPGEQWAFGAYEQYF.

This clone has only one observation. The chain links TRBV3-1 (or the pseudogene TRBV3-2) to TRBJ1-2; D is undetermined. V dropped 0 bases and J dropped 4 bases, with 12 bases sitting between them. Germline assignment: CDR1 LGHDT and CDR2 YNNKEL (reference sequence). The CDR3 covers 15 residues. The CDR3 reads CASSQEGGIGYGYTF. The CDR3 DNA sequence: TGTGCCAGCAGCCAAGAGGGAGGGATCGGCTATGGCTACACCTTC.